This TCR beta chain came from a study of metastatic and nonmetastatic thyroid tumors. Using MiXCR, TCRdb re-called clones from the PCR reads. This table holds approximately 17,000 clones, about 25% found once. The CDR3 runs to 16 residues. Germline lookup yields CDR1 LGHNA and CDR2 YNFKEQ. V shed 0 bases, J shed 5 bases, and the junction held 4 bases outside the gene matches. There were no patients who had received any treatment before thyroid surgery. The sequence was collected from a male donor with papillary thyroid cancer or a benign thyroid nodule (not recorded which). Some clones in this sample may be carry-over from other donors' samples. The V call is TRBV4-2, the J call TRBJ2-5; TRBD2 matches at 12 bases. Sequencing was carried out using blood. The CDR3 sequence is CASSQELAGGRETQYF. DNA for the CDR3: TGTGCCAGCAGCCAAGAGCTAGCGGGAGGGCGGGAGACCCAGTACTTC.